What follows describes a single TCR beta chain. The antigen is undetermined. This CDR3 is built from 13 residues. Germline CDR1 is MGHRA and CDR2 is YSYEKL. The germline V and J ends were trimmed by 0 bases and 7 bases, with 4 bases remaining between them. This entry comes from a study of a mutant IDH1 vaccine in newly diagnosed glioma. Findings and limits, study-wide: Among all patients, vaccine-induced immune responses occurred in approximately 93%.

The sample's time point: week 47, end of study. The vaccine gave 300 ug of a 20-mer mutant IDH1 peptide subcutaneously per dose. Sequencing was performed with immunoSEQ multiplex PCR; in TCRdb, only in-frame clones are kept and a portion is missing. The table includes tens of thousands of clones, roughly 80% detected once. This sample comprised PBMCs, obtained from a glioma patient whose treatment included an IDH1 peptide vaccine. The V gene is TRBV4-1, the J gene TRBJ1-6; no reliable D call. The receptor comes from a man between 18 and 29 years old with glioma. Some clones in this sample may be carry-over from other donors' samples. CDR3 DNA sequence: TGCGCCAGCAGCCAAGATCCGAATTCACCCCTCCACTTT. As protein: CASSQDPNSPLHF.